This record covers a single T cell receptor beta chain. Its recognized antigen is unknown. The record has no base qualities; no much larger clone is one base away. Spanning cysteine to phenylalanine, the CDR3 consists of 14 amino acids. The kept DNA is CDR3 alone, 42 bases in frame from the first base. Trimming removed 7 bases from V and 3 bases from J, leaving 15 bases between the germline ends. As encoded in the germline V gene (reference sequence), CDR1 is WNHNN while CDR2 is SYGVQD. The immunoSEQ Assay, a bias-controlled multiplex PCR, was used to amplify TCRbeta CDR3 regions from genomic DNA. Under the source paper's analysis protocol: Nucleated cell counts per sample were estimated from amplification of reference gene primers within the assay. Sequence reads were collapsed and filtered to measure the absolute abundance of every unique TCRbeta CDR3 rearrangement. Productive Simpson clonality was computed per sample as the square root of Simpson's diversity index over productive rearrangements. TCRdb provides this immuneACCESS table in a form limited to in-frame rearrangements. Some clones are lacking; in checked studies, under half of them reflect an unresolved V gene, and why the rest are absent is not known. V, J and clone size are those of that table, while D and trimming were read from the DNA. Within this sample are over 70,000 clones, with approximately 89% of them counted one time only. The top ten clonotypes cover under 6% of the sample.

The sample belongs to a study of blood T cell repertoires in COVID-19 (dated by TCRdb to 2018 to 2020). With regard to the full study: The collaborator samples originated in the United States, Italy and Spain and spanned the acute and convalescent phases of COVID-19. The material from the prospective study consisted of cDNA or gDNA derived from T cells, B-cell-depleted T cells, or PBMCs. The dataset comprised deeply sampled blood TCRbeta repertoires from subjects exposed to, actively infected with, or recovered from COVID-19. The repertoires were released in a freely available public database meant as a resource for research on the immune response to SARS-CoV-2. The samples were drawn from the first 160 participants of the ongoing ImmuneRACE study and from some 1,300 subjects provided by 6 global collaborators. Nearly every sample came with metadata listing a de-identified subject ID, COVID-19 status, age in years and sex. HLA class I and class II types, where available, came from metadata supplied by the sample provider rather than from assay-based typing.

The paper as a whole reports these results and caveats: Clinical and demographic metadata were provided uncurated, with the amount varying by source and participant.

Whole blood was collected in K2EDTA tubes by collaborating institutions according to the institutions' own protocols. For TCRbeta analysis, collaborators shipped samples in one of three forms: frozen whole blood, isolated PBMCs, or DNA extracted from either of those sample types. The chain was built from TRBV10-1 and TRBJ1-1; TRBD1 is a possible D gene, resting on 5 matching bases. The specimen sequenced was peripheral blood. This clonotype was obtained from a man older than 75 with acute or convalescent COVID-19. The base sequence is TGCGCCAGCAAACGGGGGGTTACGGACACTGAAGCTTTCTTT. Its translation is CASKRGVTDTEAFF.